Presented here are 30 T cell receptor beta chains from one specimen sequenced in a study of regulatory T cells in long-lasting Graves disease. The time point: persistent/refractory GD, antithyroid drugs over 5 years with positive TRAb. Isolated PBMC RNA provided the starting material for the TCR library. For TCR beta, libraries came from iRepertoire HTBI primers and Arm-PCR of CDR3 regions. TCRdb redid the calling of the multiplex PCR reads with MiXCR, one entry per CDR3 protein. The sample shows roughly 700,000 distinct CDR3 sequences, 25% to 30% of them seen only once. The material sequenced was peripheral blood mononuclear cells (PBMCs), taken when the disease was refractory, from a patient treated with antithyroid drugs. The receptors shown here come from a female donor with Graves disease.

The CDR3 region has the DNA TGTGCCAGCAGTGAAAGATACGCTAACTACGAGCAGTACTTC. As protein: CASSERYANYEQYF. The rearrangement links TRBV25-1 to TRBJ2-7; no definite D call. Germline V CDR1 and CDR2: MGHDK, SYGVNS. This CDR3 is 14 amino acids long. With 2 bases removed from V and 3 bases from J, the gap between germline ends came to 11 bases.

This clonotype was seen only a few times. The gene calls are TRBV27 and TRBJ2-4, with 8 bases matching TRBD1. The CDR3 totals 16 residues. The germline V gene has CDR1 MNHEY and CDR2 SMNVEV (reference sequence). V gave up 3 bases and J gave up 7 bases; unmatched junction bases: 11. The CDR3 spells CASSLRVDRVGNIQYF. CDR3 DNA: TGTGCCAGCAGTTTGCGAGTGGACAGGGTGGGCAACATTCAGTACTTC.

This clonotype has more than one count but fewer than ten. The V and J genes are TRBV30 and TRBJ1-5; D is unclear. Germline V gene sequence: CDR1 GTSNPN, CDR2 SVGIG (reference sequence). The CDR3 extends over 12 amino acids. V shed 5 bases and J shed 3 bases, with 8 bases lying between them. The CDR3 region has the DNA TGTGCCTGGGACACCCTCAATCAGCCCCAGCATTTT. This gives the protein CAWDTLNQPQHF.

The sample holds a few counts of this clonotype. This chain links TRBV29-1 with TRBJ1-1, with D maybe TRBD1 (5 bases). This CDR3 is built from 12 residues. The V end was cut by 6 bases, the J end by 0 bases, with 8 bases between. CDR1 is SQVTM, CDR2 ANQGSEA, per germline. The CDR3 protein is CSVPTVNTEAFF. In DNA form, the CDR3 reads TGCAGCGTCCCGACAGTGAACACTGAAGCTTTCTTT.

The CDR3 nucleotides read TGTGCCAGCAGCTTAATAGGGGGAAGCACTGAAGCTTTCTTT. Translation: CASSLIGGSTEAFF. The chain carries TRBV7-3 and TRBJ1-1, with D possibly TRBD1 on 6 matching bases. The V end lost 1 base, the J end lost 4 bases, and 10 bases lay between the germline ends. The CDR3 loop spans 14 amino acids. CDR1 SGHTA and CDR2 FQGTGA come from the germline V gene.

The chain links TRBV5-6 to TRBJ2-7, with 14 bases that match TRBD2. Germline lookup yields CDR1 SGHDT and CDR2 YYEEEE. Trimming removed 3 bases from V and 7 bases from J; junction bases left unmatched: 9. CDR3 length: 16 amino acids. The CDR3 region is CASSSRTSGRLREQYF. The CDR3 nucleotides are TGTGCCAGCAGCTCACGGACTAGCGGGAGGTTAAGGGAGCAGTACTTC.

Details on this clonotype: This may be a read error: a much more frequent sequence differs by one nucleotide. CDR3: CSASLSLAGGRETLYF. CDR3 bases: TGCAGTGCTAGCCTCTCATTAGCGGGAGGGAGGGAGACCCTGTACTTC. The J gene is TRBJ2-5, the V gene TRBV20-1, with 11 bases matching TRBD2. In germline, CDR1 is DFQATT, CDR2 SNEGSKA (reference sequence). The CDR3 runs 16 residues.

The V and J genes are TRBV20-1 and TRBJ2-7; 9 bases are shared with TRBD2. Unmatched junction bases numbered 17, after V lost 3 bases and J lost 5 bases. The CDR3 consists of 17 residues. Germline loops: CDR1 DFQATT, CDR2 SNEGSKA (reference sequence). Here the CDR3 reads CSARTPGLAGKVDEQYF. CDR3 sequence (DNA): TGCAGTGCTAGGACCCCGGGACTAGCCGGAAAGGTGGACGAGCAGTACTTC.

This sequence joins TRBV30 and TRBJ1-2; TRBD1 aligns across 9 bases. CDR3 length: 14 residues. Germline V CDR1 and CDR2: GTSNPN, SVGIG (reference sequence). V lost 4 bases to trimming and J lost 4 bases; unmatched junction nucleotides: 7. DNA for the CDR3: TGTGCCTGGAACCCGGACAGGGGACCCTATGGCTACACCTTC. Translating gives CAWNPDRGPYGYTF.

Only a few counts were recorded for this clonotype. The V call is TRBV20-1, the J call TRBJ1-1; the D gene is possibly TRBD1 (6 bases). The CDR3 has 14 amino acids. Deletions cut 0 bases from V and 3 bases from J, with 11 bases between. CDR1 and CDR2 (germline): DFQATT, SNEGSKA (reference sequence). Here the CDR3 DNA reads TGCAGTGCTAGAGATTACAGGGAGGACACTGAAGCTTTCTTT. Protein: CSARDYREDTEAFF.

This chain joins TRBV11-2 and TRBJ2-1; 9 bases match TRBD2. The CDR3 is 16 residues long. Per germline, CDR1 SGHAT and CDR2 FQNNGV. The V gene end was trimmed by 6 bases and the J gene end by 2 bases; junction bases not matched to a gene: 8. The CDR3 coding sequence is TGTGCCAGCAGAATTTTAGCGGGAGCGACCTACAATGAGCAGTTCTTC. It encodes CASRILAGATYNEQFF.

The chain joins TRBV2 to TRBJ1-2, with D tentatively TRBD1 (5 bases). There are 15 residues in the CDR3. Germline values: CDR1 SNHLY, CDR2 FYNNEI. The V end lost 7 bases, the J end lost 2 bases, and 17 bases lay between the germline ends. This CDR3 reads CASKQAPGGNYGYTF. CDR3 bases: TGTGCCAGCAAACAGGCTCCTGGAGGCAACTATGGCTACACCTTC.

The sample holds many counts of this clonotype. V and J are TRBV2 and TRBJ1-1; 9 bases are a match to TRBD1. Germline V CDR1 and CDR2: SNHLY, FYNNEI. After removal of 6 bases from V and 5 bases from J, the junction contained 4 bases not matched to a gene. The CDR3 sequence is 13 residues long. The CDR3 coding sequence is TGTGCCAGCAGCGTCGACAGGGGGACTGAAGCTTTCTTT. This encodes CASSVDRGTEAFF.

This clonotype was observed a few times. The chain recombines TRBV11-3 with TRBJ2-2; maybe TRBD2 (6 bases). V was shortened by 5 bases and J by 2 bases, with 12 bases between the two germline ends. Germline CDR1 is SGHNT and CDR2 is YENEEA. CDR3 size: 15 residues. Here the CDR3 DNA reads TGTGCCAGCAGCGTAAGCGGGCCTAACACCGGGGAGCTGTTTTTT. Residues: CASSVSGPNTGELFF.

This clonotype was observed a handful of times. The chain uses TRBV6-1 and TRBJ2-1; TRBD1 is a possible D gene (5 bases). The germline V and J ends were trimmed by 7 bases and 10 bases, with 17 bases remaining between them. The CDR3 has 13 amino acids. Germline CDR1 reads MNHNS; CDR2 reads SASEGT. The CDR3 here is CASTSDQGPEQFF. The CDR3 coding sequence is TGTGCCAGCACCTCGGACCAGGGTCCGGAGCAGTTCTTC.

V gene TRBV27 combines with J gene TRBJ1-1; TRBD1 might be the D (6 bases). V lost 4 bases, J lost 5 bases, and 14 bases lay in between. Germline loops: CDR1 MNHEY, CDR2 SMNVEV (reference sequence). CDR3 size: 14 residues. The CDR3 region has the DNA TGTGCCAGCAGTTCCTCCGGGACACAGACTGAAGCTTTCTTT. This translates into CASSSSGTQTEAFF.

This chain connects TRBV5-1 to TRBJ2-7; 9 positions match TRBD2. There are 14 residues in the CDR3. Losses at the gene ends were 2 bases for V and 3 bases for J; bases not matched to a gene: 3. Germline-derived CDR1 and CDR2 are SGHRS and YFSETQ. Written as DNA, the CDR3 is TGCGCCAGCAGCTTAGAGCGGGAGGACTACGAGCAGTACTTC. Amino acids: CASSLEREDYEQYF. Full variable domain (rest looked up from reference TRBV5-1 and TRBJ2-7): KAGVTQTPRYLIKTRGQQVTLSCSPISGHRSVSWYQQTPGQGLQFLFEYFSETQRNKGNFPGRFSGRQFSNSRSEMNVSTLELGDSALYLCASSLEREDYEQYFGPGTRLTVT.

The genes are TRBV20-1 and TRBJ2-5; 12 nucleotides agree with TRBD2. The trim removed 1 base at V and 4 bases at J, leaving 4 bases unmatched. Germline V lookup: CDR1 DFQATT, CDR2 SNEGSKA (reference sequence). This CDR3 is built from 15 residues. The DNA of the CDR3 is TGCAGTGCTAGAGTCGCTAGCGGGAGGGCAGAGACCCAGTACTTC. Its protein product is CSARVASGRAETQYF.

The chain couples TRBV2 to TRBJ2-1; 8 bases align to TRBD2. Trimming removed 2 bases from V and 6 bases from J; junction bases left unmatched: 6. CDR1 and CDR2 from the germline V gene are SNHLY and FYNNEI. The CDR3 contains 15 residues. This CDR3 is CASSEPAGVFNEQFF. CDR3 bases: TGTGCCAGCAGTGAACCAGCGGGAGTTTTCAATGAGCAGTTCTTC.

This chain connects TRBV29-1 to TRBJ2-7; D perhaps matches TRBD2 (5 bases). From germline, CDR1 is SQVTM and CDR2 ANQGSEA. The CDR3 runs to 13 residues. V shed 6 bases and J shed 7 bases, with 19 bases lying between them. The CDR3 DNA follows: TGCAGCGTCGATTCTAGGGAGACCGGGGAGCAGTACTTC. Amino acids: CSVDSRETGEQYF.

This clonotype was picked up a small number of times. The chain links TRBV2 to TRBJ1-1; D not certain. Trimming shortened V by 2 bases and J by 1 base, and 8 bases separated the two germline ends. CDR1 is SNHLY, CDR2 FYNNEI, per germline. This CDR3 has 14 amino acids. CDR3 sequence (DNA): TGTGCCAGCAGTGAAATGACGGGGAACACTGAAGCTTTCTTT. This codes for CASSEMTGNTEAFF.

This clonotype was seen repeatedly, ten times or more. The J gene is TRBJ1-6, the V gene TRBV12-3 or TRBV12-4; TRBD1 aligns across 7 bases. Germline trimming cut 0 bases from V and 9 bases from J; bases unmatched to any gene: 2. The CDR3 sequence is 14 residues long. The CDR3 reads CASSLAGGGSPLHF. CDR3 DNA sequence: TGTGCCAGCAGTTTAGCAGGGGGCGGTTCACCCCTCCACTTT.

This clonotype was found a few times. The J gene is TRBJ2-5, the V gene TRBV4-2; D is perhaps TRBD1 (5 bases). Germline CDR1 LGHNA, CDR2 YNFKEQ. The V gene lost 0 bases and the J gene lost 5 bases, with 10 bases spanning the gap. This CDR3 is 14 amino acids long. The CDR3: CASSQEYWGETQYF. CDR3 bases: TGTGCCAGCAGCCAAGAGTACTGGGGCGAGACCCAGTACTTC.

J is TRBJ2-7 and V is TRBV6-1; D may be TRBD1 (5 bases). CDR1 and CDR2 (germline): MNHNS, SASEGT. The CDR3 loop spans 13 amino acids. V was clipped by 8 bases and J by 7 bases, with 18 bases between them. The DNA of the CDR3 is TGTGCCAGCTTGAGAACGGCCGCAGGGGAGCAGTACTTC. The encoded protein is CASLRTAAGEQYF.

This clonotype was detected only a few times. The CDR3 spells CASSYGSGTGELFF. Here the CDR3 DNA reads TGTGCCAGCAGTTACGGCTCGGGCACCGGGGAGCTGTTTTTT. The chain combines TRBV6-5 with TRBJ2-2; D call uncertain. The V end lost 2 bases, the J end lost 4 bases, and 8 bases lay between the germline ends. The CDR3 length is 14 residues. Germline assignment: CDR1 MNHEY and CDR2 SVGAGI.

This clonotype was detected many times. The chain carries TRBV28 and TRBJ1-2; D call uncertain. Trimming cost V 0 bases and J 10 bases, with 6 bases left between them. Germline values: CDR1 MDHEN, CDR2 SYDVKM. The CDR3 contains 11 residues. The CDR3 region is CASSLWSFYTF. CDR3 DNA sequence: TGTGCCAGCAGTTTATGGTCCTTCTACACCTTC.

This clonotype was recorded a few times. The V call is TRBV20-1, the J call TRBJ2-2; the D gene is possibly TRBD2 (5 bases). Trimming took off 3 bases at V and 7 bases at J, with 21 bases between the two ends. The CDR3 is made up of 16 amino acids. Germline V gene data show CDR1 as DFQATT and CDR2 as SNEGSKA (reference sequence). This CDR3 reads CSARAPVPVGDGELFF. In DNA form, the CDR3 reads TGCAGTGCTAGGGCTCCTGTCCCCGTGGGAGACGGGGAGCTGTTTTTT.

The V call is TRBV6-5, the J call TRBJ2-7; TRBD1 agrees at 9 bases. Trimming removed 7 bases from V and 7 bases from J; junction bases left unmatched: 11. The CDR3 sequence is 14 residues long. CDR1 is MNHEY, CDR2 SVGAGI, per germline. CDR3 residues: CASIAGTGRREQYF. The CDR3 coding sequence is TGTGCCAGCATTGCAGGGACAGGGCGGCGGGAGCAGTACTTC.

In its sample, this clonotype was seen many times. This chain links TRBV11-2 with TRBJ2-7, with 7 nucleotides matching TRBD1. This CDR3 is built from 15 residues. From germline, CDR1 is SGHAT and CDR2 FQNNGV. The V and J ends lost 4 bases and 6 bases, in that order; junction bases with no gene match: 12. The CDR3 region is CASSSPDRSRAEQYF. The CDR3 nucleotides are TGTGCCAGCAGCTCCCCGGACAGGTCCAGAGCCGAGCAGTACTTC.

The chain carries TRBV10-3 and TRBJ1-1, with 8 bases identical to TRBD1. CDR3 length: 15 residues. V was pared by 4 bases and J by 4 bases, with 8 bases of the junction left unmatched. Germline CDR1 is ENHRY and CDR2 is SYGVKD. The CDR3 spells CAISGLQGASTEAFF. The CDR3 nucleotides read TGTGCCATCAGTGGGTTGCAGGGGGCGAGCACTGAAGCTTTCTTT.